One and the same sample provided the 21 T cell receptor beta chains below, sequenced in a study of T cells after yellow fever vaccination. TCRdb independently ran MiXCR on the 5' RACE reads; one entry per CDR3 protein. The sample holds 250,000 to 400,000 distinct CDR3 sequences, about 4% seen once. This material consisted of PBMCs, taken 5 days after the yellow fever booster vaccination. These TCRs come from a young man who received the YFV17D yellow fever vaccine.

This clonotype appeared many times. The rearrangement links TRBV5-1 to TRBJ2-7; 12 bases are a match to TRBD1. The length of the CDR3 is 15 residues. Trimming cost V 4 bases and J 0 bases; bases outside gene matches: 2. Germline lookup yields CDR1 SGHRS and CDR2 YFSETQ. CDR3: CASSPGQGASYEQYV. CDR3 sequence (DNA): TGCGCCAGCAGCCCGGGACAGGGGGCCTCCTACGAGCAGTACGTC.

A few counts support this clonotype. The rearrangement links TRBV29-1 to TRBJ2-1; D uncertain. Looked up from germline, CDR1 is SQVTM and CDR2 is ANQGSEA. The CDR3 is made up of 13 amino acids. Trimming shortened V by 4 bases and J by 2 bases, and 9 bases separated the two germline ends. The CDR3 loop reads CSVGTAAYNEQFF. The CDR3 DNA reads as TGCAGCGTTGGAACAGCTGCCTACAATGAGCAGTTCTTC.

J is TRBJ2-3 and V is TRBV28; 9 positions match TRBD2. Germline V CDR1 and CDR2: MDHEN, SYDVKM. V trimming: 3 bases; J trimming: 3 bases; junction bases outside the gene matches: 10. This CDR3 region has 17 residues. For the CDR3, the DNA is TGTGCCAGCAGTTTGGTCTGGCGGGGGGGTGTGACAGATACGCAGTATTTT. Translation: CASSLVWRGGVTDTQYF.

This clonotype was seen many times. This chain links TRBV5-6 with TRBJ2-7; TRBD1 agrees at 8 bases. The CDR3 extends over 15 amino acids. The V segment lost 0 bases and the J segment 6 bases; nucleotides outside the gene matches: 8. Germline-derived CDR1 and CDR2 are SGHDT and YYEEEE. Here the CDR3 DNA reads TGTGCCAGCAGCTTGGCCCCCGGACAGGGTAGCGAGCAGTACGTC. This gives the protein CASSLAPGQGSEQYV.

In its sample, this clonotype was seen many times. V gene TRBV7-9 combines with J gene TRBJ1-5; TRBD1 is a possible D gene (6 bases). CDR3 size: 15 residues. Deletions cut 4 bases from V and 0 bases from J, with 10 bases between. The germline V gene encodes CDR1 SEHNR and CDR2 FQNEAQ (reference sequence). CDR3 amino acids: CASSSGTNSNQPQHF. CDR3 sequence (DNA): TGTGCCAGCAGCTCCGGGACAAATAGCAATCAGCCCCAGCATTTT. The full variable domain, in which reference TRBV7-9 and TRBJ1-5 provide the parts outside the CDR3, is DTGVSQNPRHKITKRGQNVTFRCDPISEHNRLYWYRQTLGQGPEFLTYFQNEAQLEKSRLLSDRFSAERPKGSFSTLEIQRTEQGDSAMYLCASSSGTNSNQPQHFGDGTRLSIL.

V is TRBV7-2 and J is TRBJ2-4, with 11 bases aligning to TRBD2. V shed 2 bases and J 0 bases; nucleotides not matched to a gene: 9. Germline assignment: CDR1 SGHTA and CDR2 FQGNSA. There are 19 residues in the CDR3. DNA for the CDR3: TGTGCCAGCAGCTTACAGTCGACTAGCGGGACCCTAGCCAAAAACATTCAGTACTTC. Translated: CASSLQSTSGTLAKNIQYF.

This clonotype was seen many times. The rearrangement joins TRBV27 to TRBJ2-5; D tentatively reads TRBD1 or TRBD2 (6 bases each). V was pared by 6 bases and J by 5 bases, with 13 bases between. The CDR3 contains 13 residues. Germline loops: CDR1 MNHEY, CDR2 SMNVEV (reference sequence). CDR3 nucleotide sequence: TGTGCCAGCAGCCCCCTAGGGGGGGAGACCCAGTACTTC. Translating it yields CASSPLGGETQYF.

There are many counts of this clonotype. The rearrangement links TRBV5-1 to TRBJ2-4, with a weak D call TRBD1 (6 bases). Germline V CDR1 and CDR2: SGHRS, YFSETQ. This CDR3 region has 16 residues. V was cut by 4 bases and J by 3 bases, with 17 bases left in between. The CDR3 DNA reads as TGCGCCAGCAGCATCGGACAGAATTTTGTCAAAAACATTCAGTACTTC. As protein: CASSIGQNFVKNIQYF.

There are a few counts of this clonotype. The chain links TRBV5-1 to TRBJ1-1; D not resolved. The CDR3 covers 14 residues. Germline V lookup: CDR1 SGHRS, CDR2 YFSETQ. V dropped 4 bases and J dropped 1 base, with 11 bases sitting between them. The CDR3 DNA is TGCGCCAGCAGCCCGCGGTTGGAGAACACTGAAGCTTTCTTT. Amino acids: CASSPRLENTEAFF.

This clonotype was seen ten or more times. The CDR3 DNA follows: TGCGCCAGCACACAGGGATTCGGAACCGGGGAGCTGTTTTTT. It translates to CASTQGFGTGELFF. The chain is built from TRBV5-1 and TRBJ2-2; D is perhaps TRBD1 (6 bases). The CDR3 runs to 14 residues. V was clipped by 6 bases and J by 5 bases, with 14 bases between them. Per germline, CDR1 SGHRS and CDR2 YFSETQ. The complete variable domain, with remaining parts taken from reference TRBV5-1 and TRBJ2-2, reads KAGVTQTPRYLIKTRGQQVTLSCSPISGHRSVSWYQQTPGQGLQFLFEYFSETQRNKGNFPGRFSGRQFSNSRSEMNVSTLELGDSALYLCASTQGFGTGELFFGEGSRLTVL.

This chain uses TRBV7-9 with TRBJ1-2; D is uncertain. Per germline, CDR1 SEHNR and CDR2 FQNEAQ (reference sequence). CDR3 size: 13 residues. V lost 6 bases, J lost 3 bases, and 11 bases lay in between. CDR3 sequence reads: CASRREEDYGYTF. The CDR3 DNA sequence: TGTGCCAGCAGAAGGGAGGAGGACTATGGCTACACCTTC. The whole variable domain, filled in from reference TRBV7-9 and TRBJ1-2, reads DTGVSQNPRHKITKRGQNVTFRCDPISEHNRLYWYRQTLGQGPEFLTYFQNEAQLEKSRLLSDRFSAERPKGSFSTLEIQRTEQGDSAMYLCASRREEDYGYTFGSGTRLTVV.

The chain has TRBV18 and TRBJ2-1, with D maybe TRBD2 (5 bases). The germline CDR1 and CDR2 sequences are KGHSH and LQKENI. Trimming removed 2 bases from V and 2 bases from J, with 10 bases in between. The CDR3 loop spans 15 amino acids. CDR3 bases: TGTGCCAGCTCACCAACACTAGTGGCCTACAATGAGCAGTTCTTC. It codes for CASSPTLVAYNEQFF.

This clonotype has more than one count but fewer than ten. The rearrangement links TRBV9 to TRBJ1-1; 10 bases match TRBD1. V trimming: 4 bases; J trimming: 5 bases; junction bases outside the gene matches: 11. Germline values: CDR1 SGDLS, CDR2 YYNGEE. The CDR3 has 16 amino acids. CDR3 in amino acids: CASSPDRGPVKTEAFF. The CDR3 DNA reads as TGTGCCAGCAGCCCCGACAGGGGGCCAGTAAAAACTGAAGCTTTCTTT. Supplemented by reference TRBV9 and TRBJ1-1, the full variable domain reads DSGVTQTPKHLITATGQRVTLRCSPRSGDLSVYWYQQSLDQGLQFLIQYYNGEERAKGNILERFSAQQFPDLHSELNLSSLELGDSALYFCASSPDRGPVKTEAFFGQGTRLTVV.

The sample holds many counts of this clonotype. The V call is TRBV6-5, the J call TRBJ1-2; D perhaps matches TRBD1 (6 bases). With 6 bases removed from V and 4 bases from J, the gap between germline ends came to 12 bases. In germline, CDR1 is MNHEY, CDR2 SVGAGI. There are 13 residues in the CDR3. CDR3 nucleotide sequence: TGTGCCAGCAGCCCCGGACAGAGCTATGGCTACACCTTC. Its translation: CASSPGQSYGYTF.

This clonotype was observed at least ten times. The V and J genes are TRBV29-1 and TRBJ2-3; D is ambiguous. Per germline, CDR1 SQVTM and CDR2 ANQGSEA. The germline V and J ends were trimmed by 4 bases and 0 bases, with 14 bases remaining between them. The CDR3 covers 15 residues. The CDR3 is CSVVPRLTSTDTQYF. The CDR3 bases are TGCAGCGTTGTCCCAAGGCTCACTAGCACAGATACGCAGTATTTT.

The rearrangement uses TRBV5-1 and TRBJ2-1; 16 bases line up with TRBD2. With V trimmed by 4 bases and J by 7 bases, 8 bases remained unmatched. This CDR3 comprises 17 residues. From germline, CDR1 is SGHRS and CDR2 YFSETQ. The chain's CDR3 is CASSLPGLAGGNNEQFF. CDR3 DNA sequence: TGCGCCAGCAGCCTCCCGGGACTAGCGGGGGGGAATAATGAGCAGTTCTTC.

This clonotype was seen ten or more times. The chain recombines TRBV20-1 with TRBJ2-7; D may be TRBD1 or TRBD2 (5 bases each). The CDR3 is made up of 14 amino acids. Germline V lookup: CDR1 DFQATT, CDR2 SNEGSKA (reference sequence). The V end lost 6 bases, the J end lost 2 bases, and 17 bases lay between the germline ends. The CDR3 is CSAPQRGPPYEQYV. The DNA of the CDR3 is TGCAGTGCCCCCCAGAGGGGACCTCCCTACGAGCAGTACGTC.

V gene TRBV2 combines with J gene TRBJ2-2; D uncertain. The CDR3 has 14 amino acids. Germline V gene sequence: CDR1 SNHLY, CDR2 FYNNEI. V was clipped by 5 bases and J by 6 bases, with 13 bases between them. Here the CDR3 reads CASSPQSLAGELFF. As DNA, the CDR3 is TGTGCCAGCAGTCCACAGTCCCTGGCCGGGGAGCTGTTTTTT.

This clonotype has a handful of counts. The chain couples TRBV7-3 to TRBJ2-7; TRBD2 matches at 14 bases. The germline V gene has CDR1 SGHTA and CDR2 FQGTGA. The CDR3 is 17 residues long. The V segment lost 3 bases and the J segment 2 bases; nucleotides outside the gene matches: 6. This CDR3 reads CASSFGTSGGKTYEQYF. The DNA of the CDR3 is TGTGCCAGCAGCTTCGGGACTAGCGGGGGTAAGACCTACGAGCAGTACTTC.

The chain couples TRBV2 to TRBJ2-3, with D possibly matching TRBD2 (5 bases). The length of the CDR3 is 13 residues. Per the germline V gene, CDR1 is SNHLY and CDR2 is FYNNEI. Trimming shortened V by 11 bases and J by 2 bases, and 14 bases separated the two germline ends. This CDR3 reads CAYTRVSTDTQYF. DNA for the CDR3: TGTGCCTATACGAGGGTTTCCACAGATACGCAGTATTTT.

This clonotype was counted many times. One end of the junction does not line up with germline, which may come from a read error. V and J are TRBV5-1 and TRBJ2-5; D is ambiguous. The CDR3 extends over 12 amino acids. Germline V gene data show CDR1 as SGHRS and CDR2 as YFSETQ. The DNA of the CDR3 is TGCGCCAGCAGTATCCCACAAGGGACCCAGTACTTC. The encoded protein is CASSIPQGTQYF.